These 21 T cell receptor beta chains originate from one sample sequenced in a study of radiotherapy plus CTLA-4 blockade in lung cancer. Some clones are missing from TCRdb's copy, which holds only in-frame ones; the method was immunoSEQ multiplex PCR. The sample has 100,000 to 150,000 clones, 85% to 90% seen once. The sequencing used peripheral blood, collected from a patient treated with radiotherapy plus ipilimumab. The receptors come from a human donor with non-small cell lung cancer that progressed on radiotherapy plus ipilimumab.

The chain carries TRBV7-3 and TRBJ2-5; no clear D gene. Germline V gene lookup returns CDR1 SGHTA and CDR2 FQGTGA. The CDR3 totals 13 residues. V was cut by 2 bases and J by 7 bases, with 11 bases left in between. The CDR3 loop is CASSLGSPATQYF. Here the CDR3 DNA reads TGTGCCAGCAGCTTAGGTAGTCCGGCGACCCAGTACTTC.

The V call is TRBV25-1, the J call TRBJ2-1; TRBD2 is a possible D gene (6 bases). The CDR3 sequence is 13 residues long. Trimming cost V 5 bases and J 10 bases, with 15 bases left between them. CDR1 is MGHDK, CDR2 SYGVNS, per germline. CDR3 nucleotide sequence: TGTGCCAGCAGTCAACCGGGGGTACGGGAGCAGTTCTTC. Its translation is CASSQPGVREQFF.

The chain combines TRBV4-1 with TRBJ2-1; no definite D call. The germline V gene encodes CDR1 MGHRA and CDR2 YSYEKL. This CDR3 contains 13 residues. Between the trimmed V and J ends, which lost 5 bases and 3 bases, there was a span of 8 bases. CDR3 sequence reads: CASSWSHYNEQFF. CDR3 nucleotide sequence: TGCGCCAGCAGCTGGTCGCACTACAATGAGCAGTTCTTC.

This rearrangement joins TRBV6-5 to TRBJ2-7; the match to TRBD2 covers 7 bases. J was trimmed by 5 bases and V by 2 bases; bases with no gene match: 9. The CDR3 is made up of 15 amino acids. Germline V gives CDR1 MNHEY, CDR2 SVGAGI. The CDR3 nucleotides read TGTGCCAGCAGTTACGCCGGCGGGAGTCGGGACGAGCAGTACTTC. This sequence encodes CASSYAGGSRDEQYF.

V is TRBV30 and J is TRBJ1-5; 7 bases are a match to TRBD1. The trim removed 1 base at V and 13 bases at J, leaving 13 bases unmatched. Germline V gene lookup returns CDR1 GTSNPN and CDR2 SVGIG (reference sequence). There are 14 residues in the CDR3. CDR3 protein: CAWSGGGGDTLQHF. CDR3 nucleotide sequence: TGTGCCTGGAGTGGAGGGGGCGGGGATACCCTACAGCATTTT. Together with reference TRBV30 and TRBJ1-5, the CDR3 gives the full variable domain: SQTIHQWPATLVQPVGSPLSLECTVEGTSNPNLYWYRQAAGRGLQLLFYSVGIGQISSEVPQNLSASRPQDRQFILSSKKLLLSDSGFYLCAWSGGGGDTLQHFGDGTRLSIL.

The chain recombines TRBV27 with TRBJ1-2, with TRBD1 as a possible D gene (6 bases). V was trimmed by 0 bases and J by 4 bases, leaving 9 bases between them. Looked up from germline, CDR1 is MNHEY and CDR2 is SMNVEV (reference sequence). CDR3 size: 14 residues. DNA for the CDR3: TGTGCCAGCAGTTTATCGGCCAGGGGCTATGGCTACACCTTC. This codes for CASSLSARGYGYTF.

The CDR3 DNA sequence: TGTGCCAGTAGCCCGAGACTGGGGTTGAACGAGCAGTACTTC. Its protein is CASSPRLGLNEQYF. The chain joins TRBV19 to TRBJ2-7; no definite D call. V lost 6 bases and J lost 5, with 17 bases in between. Germline lookup yields CDR1 LNHDA and CDR2 SQIVND (reference sequence). CDR3 length equals 14 residues.

The gene calls are TRBV30 and TRBJ1-3, with D possibly being TRBD1 (5 bases). This CDR3 is built from 13 residues. CDR1 GTSNPN and CDR2 SVGIG come from the germline V gene (reference sequence). Trimming shortened V by 4 bases and J by 6 bases, and 13 bases separated the two germline ends. In DNA form, the CDR3 reads TGTGCCTGGACTCGGGACTTTAAAAACACCATATATTTT. Translation gives CAWTRDFKNTIYF.

V usage is TRBV4-1 and J usage is TRBJ2-1; D might be TRBD1 (5 bases). Germline CDR1 and CDR2: MGHRA and YSYEKL. Trimming left V 0 bases short and J 0 bases short, with 12 bases between. This CDR3 comprises 17 residues. The CDR3 coding sequence is TGCGCCAGCAGCCAAGATTGGGGCGGTAGCTCCTACAATGAGCAGTTCTTC. Its protein is CASSQDWGGSSYNEQFF.

The chain couples TRBV6-5 to TRBJ2-1; possibly TRBD1 or TRBD2 for D (5 bases each). This CDR3 has 14 amino acids. V was pared by 4 bases and J by 7 bases, with 14 bases between. Germline V gene sequence: CDR1 MNHEY, CDR2 SVGAGI. CDR3 sequence reads: CASSWDLNRNEQFF. In DNA form, the CDR3 reads TGTGCCAGCAGTTGGGACCTTAACCGGAATGAGCAGTTCTTC.

The CDR3 bases are TGTGCCAGCAGACTGGACTATAACTACGAGCAGTACTTC. Protein sequence: CASRLDYNYEQYF. The chain has TRBV6-5 and TRBJ2-7; D perhaps matches TRBD2 (6 bases). V lost 6 bases and J 3 bases, leaving 12 bases between the germline ends. CDR1 and CDR2 from the germline V gene are MNHEY and SVGAGI. The CDR3 covers 13 residues.

The CDR3 spells CATLLGARGYTF. Here the CDR3 DNA reads TGTGCCACCTTATTGGGGGCTAGGGGCTACACCTTC. This chain links TRBV6-6 with TRBJ1-2; D possibly corresponds to TRBD1 (6 bases). Trimming shortened V by 10 bases and J by 8 bases, and 17 bases separated the two germline ends. CDR1 and CDR2 from the germline V gene are MNHNY and SVGAGI (reference sequence). The length of the CDR3 is 12 residues.

The chain employs TRBV7-8 and TRBJ2-7; 8 positions match TRBD1. From germline, CDR1 is SGHVS and CDR2 FQNEAQ. J lost 5 bases, V lost 8 bases, and 17 bases had no gene match. The CDR3 runs 16 residues. The CDR3 region is CASFADGTGGYHEQYF. In DNA, the CDR3 is TGTGCCAGCTTCGCAGATGGGACAGGTGGATATCACGAGCAGTACTTC.

CDR3 loop: CAISESGQATNEKLFF. DNA for the CDR3: TGTGCCATCAGTGAGTCGGGACAGGCAACTAATGAAAAACTGTTTTTT. The chain is built from TRBV10-3 and TRBJ1-4; TRBD1 aligns across 8 bases. J lost 0 bases, V lost 0 bases, and 0 bases had no gene match. Per germline, CDR1 ENHRY and CDR2 SYGVKD. The CDR3 runs to 16 residues.

The J gene is TRBJ1-1, the V gene TRBV12-5, with D possibly matching TRBD1 (6 bases). The CDR3 consists of 14 residues. Germline lookup yields CDR1 LGHNT and CDR2 FRNRAP. The V gene lost 0 bases and the J gene lost 5 bases, with 10 bases spanning the gap. As DNA, the CDR3 is TGTGCTAGTGGTTTGGTCGGGGGCTCGACTGAAGCTTTCTTT. Amino acid sequence: CASGLVGGSTEAFF.

This chain connects TRBV27 to TRBJ1-1, with D possibly matching TRBD1 (5 bases). Germline V gene sequence: CDR1 MNHEY, CDR2 SMNVEV (reference sequence). The CDR3 is 14 residues long. The V end lost 7 bases, the J end lost 0 bases, and 12 bases lay between the germline ends. The CDR3 bases are TGTGCCAGCACCCCGGGACCTATGAACACTGAAGCTTTCTTT. Translating it yields CASTPGPMNTEAFF.

This clone was detected only a few times. The J gene is TRBJ1-3, the V gene TRBV28; D remains ambiguous. Germline V gene sequence: CDR1 MDHEN, CDR2 SYDVKM. CDR3 length: 17 residues. Trimming left V 3 bases short and J 0 bases short, with 15 bases between. The CDR3, as DNA: TGTGCCAGCAGTTTCCCCGTGGGGAGTTTCTCTGGAAACACCATATATTTT. Translating it yields CASSFPVGSFSGNTIYF. Variable domain in full (rest from reference TRBV28 and TRBJ1-3): DVKVTQSSRYLVKRTGEKVFLECVQDMDHENMFWYRQDPGLGLRLIYFSYDVKMKEKGDIPEGYSVSREKKERFSLILESASTNQTSMYLCASSFPVGSFSGNTIYFGEGSWLTVV.

In its sample, this clone was seen a few times. V is TRBV6-5 and J is TRBJ2-2; possibly TRBD2 for D (5 bases). Trimming cost V 2 bases and J 8 bases, with 15 bases left between them. There are 15 residues in the CDR3. CDR1 and CDR2 from the germline V gene are MNHEY and SVGAGI. Here the CDR3 DNA reads TGTGCCAGCAGTTACAATCCAGCGAGGGCGGGGGAGCTGTTTTTT. It is translated as CASSYNPARAGELFF.

The chain uses TRBV11-2 and TRBJ2-5; D assignment may be TRBD1 or TRBD2 (5 bases each). This CDR3 comprises 13 residues. Between the trimmed V and J ends, which lost 5 bases and 3 bases, there was a span of 10 bases. Germline CDR1 and CDR2: SGHAT and FQNNGV. The CDR3 DNA is TGTGCCAGCAGCCCCGGGACCAAAGAGACCCAGTACTTC. This sequence encodes CASSPGTKETQYF.

The gene calls are TRBV2 and TRBJ1-1; the D is unclear. The ends were cut back, 4 bases at V and 6 bases at J, with 12 bases in the middle. This CDR3 is 13 amino acids long. The germline V gene encodes CDR1 SNHLY and CDR2 FYNNEI. CDR3 sequence reads: CASSAPIFAEAFF. CDR3 nucleotide sequence: TGTGCCAGCAGTGCCCCTATTTTCGCTGAAGCTTTCTTT.

The chain recombines TRBV14 with TRBJ1-2; weak D call: TRBD1 (5 bases). The V and J ends lost 2 bases and 4 bases respectively, with 11 bases between them. CDR1 and CDR2 (germline): SGHDN, FVKESK. The CDR3 spans 14 residues. The CDR3 DNA follows: TGTGCCAGCAGCCAATTGACAGTGTCCTATGGCTACACCTTC. Translating it yields CASSQLTVSYGYTF.